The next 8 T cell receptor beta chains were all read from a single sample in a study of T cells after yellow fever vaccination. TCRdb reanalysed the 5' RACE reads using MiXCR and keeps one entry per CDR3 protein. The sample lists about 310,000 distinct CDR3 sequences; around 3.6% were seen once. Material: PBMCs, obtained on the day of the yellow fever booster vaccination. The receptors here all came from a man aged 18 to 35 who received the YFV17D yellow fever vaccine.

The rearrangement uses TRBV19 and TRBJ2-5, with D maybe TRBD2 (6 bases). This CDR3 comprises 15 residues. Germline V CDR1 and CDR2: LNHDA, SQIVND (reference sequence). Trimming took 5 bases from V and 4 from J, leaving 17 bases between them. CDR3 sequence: CASSAFGGELETQYF. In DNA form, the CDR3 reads TGTGCCAGTAGTGCCTTCGGCGGGGAACTAGAGACCCAGTACTTC.

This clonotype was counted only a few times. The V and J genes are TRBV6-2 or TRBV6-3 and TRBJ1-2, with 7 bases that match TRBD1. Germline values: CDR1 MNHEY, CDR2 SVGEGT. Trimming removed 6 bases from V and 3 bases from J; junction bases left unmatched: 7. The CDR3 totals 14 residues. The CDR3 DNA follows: TGTGCCAGCAGACAAACCGGGACAGACTATGGCTACACCTTC. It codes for CASRQTGTDYGYTF.

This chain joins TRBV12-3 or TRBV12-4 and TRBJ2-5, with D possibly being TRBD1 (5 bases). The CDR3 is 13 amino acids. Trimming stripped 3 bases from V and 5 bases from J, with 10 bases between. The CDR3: CASSFPGLETQYF. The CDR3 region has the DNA TGTGCCAGCAGTTTCCCAGGGTTGGAGACCCAGTACTTC.

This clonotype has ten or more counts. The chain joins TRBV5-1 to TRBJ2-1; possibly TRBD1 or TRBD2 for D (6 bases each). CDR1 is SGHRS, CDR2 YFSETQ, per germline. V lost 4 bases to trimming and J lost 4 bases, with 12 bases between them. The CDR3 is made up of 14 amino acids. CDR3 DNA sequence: TGCGCCAGCAGCATCCCGGGGGCGTACAATGAGCAGTTCTTC. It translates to CASSIPGAYNEQFF.

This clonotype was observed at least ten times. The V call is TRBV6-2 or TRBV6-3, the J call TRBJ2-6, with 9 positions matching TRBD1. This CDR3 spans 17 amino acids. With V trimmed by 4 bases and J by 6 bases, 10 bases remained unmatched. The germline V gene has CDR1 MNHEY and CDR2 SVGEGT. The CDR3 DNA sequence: TGTGCCAGCAGTTTAATTACAGGGGGCGTTGCGGCCAACGTCCTGACTTTC. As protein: CASSLITGGVAANVLTF.

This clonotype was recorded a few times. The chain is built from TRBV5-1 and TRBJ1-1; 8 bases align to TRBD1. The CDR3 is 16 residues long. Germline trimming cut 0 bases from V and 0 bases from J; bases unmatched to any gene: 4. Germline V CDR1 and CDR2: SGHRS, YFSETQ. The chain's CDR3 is CASSLGAQGVNTEAFF. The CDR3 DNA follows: TGCGCCAGCAGCTTGGGGGCACAGGGGGTGAACACTGAAGCTTTCTTT.

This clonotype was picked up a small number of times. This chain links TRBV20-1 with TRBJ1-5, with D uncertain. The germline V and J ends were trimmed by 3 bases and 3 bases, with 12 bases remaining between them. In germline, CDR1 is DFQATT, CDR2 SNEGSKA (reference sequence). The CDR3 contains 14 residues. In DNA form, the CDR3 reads TGCAGTGCTAGTGGGGAATTAGTCAATCAGCCCCAGCATTTT. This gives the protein CSASGELVNQPQHF.

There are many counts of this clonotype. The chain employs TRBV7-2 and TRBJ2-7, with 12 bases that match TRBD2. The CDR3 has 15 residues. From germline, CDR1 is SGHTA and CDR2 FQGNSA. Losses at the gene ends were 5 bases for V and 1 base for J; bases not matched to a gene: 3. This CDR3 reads CASSAGTSGSYEQYF. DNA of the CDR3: TGTGCCAGCAGCGCAGGGACTAGCGGGTCCTACGAGCAGTACTTC.